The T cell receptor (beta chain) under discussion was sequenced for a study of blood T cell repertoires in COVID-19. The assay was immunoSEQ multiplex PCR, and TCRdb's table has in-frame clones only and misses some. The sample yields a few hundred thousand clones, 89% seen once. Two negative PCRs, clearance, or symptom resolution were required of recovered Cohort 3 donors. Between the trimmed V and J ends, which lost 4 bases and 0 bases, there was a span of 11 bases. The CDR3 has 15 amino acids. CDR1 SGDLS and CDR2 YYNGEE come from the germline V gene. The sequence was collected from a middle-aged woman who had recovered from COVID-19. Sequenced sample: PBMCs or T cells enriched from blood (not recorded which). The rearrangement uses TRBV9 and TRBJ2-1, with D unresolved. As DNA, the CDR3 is TGTGCCAGCAGCCCCGTAGAGTCCTCCTACAATGAGCAGTTCTTC. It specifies CASSPVESSYNEQFF.